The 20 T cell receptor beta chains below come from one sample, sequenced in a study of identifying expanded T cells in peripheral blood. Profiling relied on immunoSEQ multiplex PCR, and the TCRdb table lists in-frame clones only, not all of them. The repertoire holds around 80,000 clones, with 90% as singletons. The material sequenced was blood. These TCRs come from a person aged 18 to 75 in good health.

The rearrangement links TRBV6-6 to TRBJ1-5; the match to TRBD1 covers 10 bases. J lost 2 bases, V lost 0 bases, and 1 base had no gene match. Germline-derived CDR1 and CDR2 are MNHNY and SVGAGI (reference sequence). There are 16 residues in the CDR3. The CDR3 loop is CASSYSTGGGNQPQHF. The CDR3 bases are TGTGCCAGCAGTTACTCGACAGGGGGCGGCAATCAGCCCCAGCATTTT.

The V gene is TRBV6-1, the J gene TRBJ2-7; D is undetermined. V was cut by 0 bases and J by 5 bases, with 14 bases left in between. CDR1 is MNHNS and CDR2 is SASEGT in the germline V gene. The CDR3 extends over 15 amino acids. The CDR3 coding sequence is TGTGCCAGCAGTGAAGCGTTTATTATCATCCACGAGCAGTACTTC. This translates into CASSEAFIIIHEQYF.

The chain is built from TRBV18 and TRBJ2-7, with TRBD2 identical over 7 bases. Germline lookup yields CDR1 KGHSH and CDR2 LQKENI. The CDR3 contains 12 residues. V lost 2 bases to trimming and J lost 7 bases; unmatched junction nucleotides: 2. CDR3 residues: CASSPGLGEQYF. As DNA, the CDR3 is TGTGCCAGCTCACCAGGACTAGGGGAGCAGTACTTC.

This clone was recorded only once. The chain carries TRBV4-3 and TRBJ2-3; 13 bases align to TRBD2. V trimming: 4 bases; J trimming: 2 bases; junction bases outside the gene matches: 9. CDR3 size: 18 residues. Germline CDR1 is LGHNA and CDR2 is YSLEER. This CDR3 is CASSLTSGGVIYTDTQYF. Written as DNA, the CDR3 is TGCGCCAGCAGCCTTACTAGCGGGGGGGTGATATACACAGATACGCAGTATTTT.

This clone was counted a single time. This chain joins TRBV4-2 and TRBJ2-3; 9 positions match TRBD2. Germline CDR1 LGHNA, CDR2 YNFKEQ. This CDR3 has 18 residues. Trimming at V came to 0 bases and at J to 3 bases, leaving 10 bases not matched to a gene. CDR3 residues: CASSQDTALSGGTDTQYF. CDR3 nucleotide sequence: TGTGCCAGCAGCCAAGACACCGCACTTAGCGGGGGTACAGATACGCAGTATTTT.

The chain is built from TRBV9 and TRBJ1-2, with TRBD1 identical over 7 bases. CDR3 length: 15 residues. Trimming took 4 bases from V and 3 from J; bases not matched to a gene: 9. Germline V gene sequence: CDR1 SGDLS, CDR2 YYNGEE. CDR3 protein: CASSPRQGSDYGYTF. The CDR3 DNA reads TGTGCCAGCAGCCCACGACAGGGATCGGACTATGGCTACACCTTC.

CDR3 residues: CASSPEASRGKFF. The CDR3 coding sequence is TGTGCCAGCAGCCCAGAAGCTTCGCGGGGAAAGTTCTTC. The gene calls are TRBV7-2 and TRBJ2-1; tentative D call: TRBD2 (6 bases). V shed 5 bases and J shed 14 bases, with 19 bases lying between them. Germline values: CDR1 SGHTA, CDR2 FQGNSA. The CDR3 is 13 amino acids.

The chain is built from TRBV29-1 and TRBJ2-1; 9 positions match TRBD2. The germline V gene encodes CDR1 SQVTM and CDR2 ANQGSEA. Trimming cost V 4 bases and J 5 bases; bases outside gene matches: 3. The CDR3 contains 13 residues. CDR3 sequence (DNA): TGCAGCGTTGGGCGGGGGGGGAACAATGAGCAGTTCTTC. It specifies CSVGRGGNNEQFF.

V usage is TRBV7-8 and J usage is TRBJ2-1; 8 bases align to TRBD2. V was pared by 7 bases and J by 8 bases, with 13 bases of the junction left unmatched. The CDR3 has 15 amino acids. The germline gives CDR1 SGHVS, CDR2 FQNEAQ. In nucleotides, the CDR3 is TGTGCCAGCACATTACGGGGGGGCTTGGTCTATGAGCAGTTCTTC. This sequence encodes CASTLRGGLVYEQFF.

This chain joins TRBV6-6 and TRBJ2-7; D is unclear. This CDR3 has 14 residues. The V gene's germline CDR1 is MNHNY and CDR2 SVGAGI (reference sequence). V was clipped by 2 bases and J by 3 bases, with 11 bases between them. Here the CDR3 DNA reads TGTGCCAGCAGTTACGGGGTGGAGTACTACGAGCAGTACTTC. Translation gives CASSYGVEYYEQYF.

In nucleotides, the CDR3 is TGCGCCAGCAGCTTGGCCGTAAACCCCATAGAGACCCAGTACTTC. Translating it yields CASSLAVNPIETQYF. The chain recombines TRBV5-1 with TRBJ2-5, with D unclear. Germline V gene lookup returns CDR1 SGHRS and CDR2 YFSETQ. This CDR3 is built from 15 residues. With 0 bases removed from V and 4 bases from J, the gap between germline ends came to 13 bases.

CDR3 sequence reads: CASSADRSPYEQYF. The CDR3 bases are TGCGCCAGCAGTGCAGACAGGAGTCCCTACGAGCAGTACTTC. This chain links TRBV10-1 with TRBJ2-7, with D perhaps TRBD1 (6 bases). Germline V gene lookup returns CDR1 WNHNN and CDR2 SYGVQD (reference sequence). This CDR3 region has 14 residues. V was trimmed by 4 bases and J by 2 bases, leaving 12 bases between them.

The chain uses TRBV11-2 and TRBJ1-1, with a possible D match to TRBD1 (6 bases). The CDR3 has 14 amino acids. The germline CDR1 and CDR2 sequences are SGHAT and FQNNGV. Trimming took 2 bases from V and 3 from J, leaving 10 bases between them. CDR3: CASSLLTGHTEAFF. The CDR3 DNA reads TGTGCCAGCAGCTTACTTACAGGGCACACTGAAGCTTTCTTT. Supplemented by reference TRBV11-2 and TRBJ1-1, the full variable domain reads EAGVAQSPRYKIIEKRQSVAFWCNPISGHATLYWYQQILGQGPKLLIQFQNNGVVDDSQLPKDRFSAERLKGVDSTLKIQPAKLEDSAVYLCASSLLTGHTEAFFGQGTRLTVV.

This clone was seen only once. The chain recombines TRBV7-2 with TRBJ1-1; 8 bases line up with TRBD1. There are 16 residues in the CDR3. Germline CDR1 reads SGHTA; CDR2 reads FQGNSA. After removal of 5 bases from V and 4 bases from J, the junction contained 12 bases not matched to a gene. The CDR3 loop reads CASSDIGQGGSTEAFF. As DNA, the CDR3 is TGTGCCAGCAGCGATATCGGACAGGGCGGGAGCACTGAAGCTTTCTTT. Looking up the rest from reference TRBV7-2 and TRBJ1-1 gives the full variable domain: GAGVSQSPSNKVTEKGKDVELRCDPISGHTALYWYRQSLGQGLEFLIYFQGNSAPDKSGLPSDRFSAERTGGSVSTLTIQRTQQEDSAVYLCASSDIGQGGSTEAFFGQGTRLTVV.

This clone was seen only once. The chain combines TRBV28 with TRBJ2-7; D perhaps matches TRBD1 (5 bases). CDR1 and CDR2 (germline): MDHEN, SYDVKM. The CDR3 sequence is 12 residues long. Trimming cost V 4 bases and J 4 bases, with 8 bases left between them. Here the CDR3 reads CASSWGLYEQYF. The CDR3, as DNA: TGTGCCAGCAGTTGGGGCCTATACGAGCAGTACTTC.

The CDR3 DNA is TGTGCCAGCAGTGGTCGTACGGGCCAACAAGAGACCCAGTACTTC. Protein sequence: CASSGRTGQQETQYF. This rearrangement joins TRBV2 to TRBJ2-5; D remains unclear. V shed 4 bases and J shed 2 bases, with 14 bases lying between them. This CDR3 is built from 15 residues. Per germline, CDR1 SNHLY and CDR2 FYNNEI. The full variable domain, in which reference TRBV2 and TRBJ2-5 provide the parts outside the CDR3, is EPEVTQTPSHQVTQMGQEVILRCVPISNHLYFYWYRQILGQKVEFLVSFYNNEISEKSEIFDDQFSVERPDGSNFTLKIRSTKLEDSAMYFCASSGRTGQQETQYFGPGTRLLVL.

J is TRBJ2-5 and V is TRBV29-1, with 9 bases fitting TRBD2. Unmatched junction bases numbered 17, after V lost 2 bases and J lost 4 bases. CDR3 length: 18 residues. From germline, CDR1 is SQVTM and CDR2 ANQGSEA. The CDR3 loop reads CSVELGVVGLALVETQYF. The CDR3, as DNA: TGCAGCGTTGAACTTGGGGTGGTAGGACTAGCGTTAGTAGAGACCCAGTACTTC. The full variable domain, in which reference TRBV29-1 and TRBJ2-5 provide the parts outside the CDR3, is SAVISQKPSRDICQRGTSLTIQCQVDSQVTMMFWYRQQPGQSLTLIATANQGSEATYESGFVIDKFPISRPNLTFSTLTVSNMSPEDSSIYLCSVELGVVGLALVETQYFGPGTRLLVL.

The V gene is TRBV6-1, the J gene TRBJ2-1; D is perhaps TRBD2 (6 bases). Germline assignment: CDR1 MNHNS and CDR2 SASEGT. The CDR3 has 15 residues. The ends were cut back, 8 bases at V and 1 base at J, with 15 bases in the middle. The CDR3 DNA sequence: TGTGCCAGCTCGCTAGCGCTAGATTCCTACAATGAGCAGTTCTTC. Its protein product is CASSLALDSYNEQFF.

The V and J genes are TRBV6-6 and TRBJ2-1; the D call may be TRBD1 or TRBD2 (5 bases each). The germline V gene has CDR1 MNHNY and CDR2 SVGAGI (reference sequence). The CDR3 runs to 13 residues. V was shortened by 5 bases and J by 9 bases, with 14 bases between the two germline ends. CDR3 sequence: CASSPGASSEQFF. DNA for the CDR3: TGTGCCAGCAGTCCTGGGGCTAGCAGTGAGCAGTTCTTC.

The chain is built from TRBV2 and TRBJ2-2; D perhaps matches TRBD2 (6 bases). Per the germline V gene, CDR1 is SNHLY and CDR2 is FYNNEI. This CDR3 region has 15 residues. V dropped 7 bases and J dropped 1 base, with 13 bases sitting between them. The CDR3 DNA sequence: TGTGCCAGCATAGGGCGGGGTTGGAACACCGGGGAGCTGTTTTTT. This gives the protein CASIGRGWNTGELFF.